This TCR beta chain was recovered during a study of T cell responses to AZD1222 COVID-19 vaccine (dated by TCRdb to the early 2020s). For the study in its entirety: TCR sequencing covered more than 230 trial participants: 200 to 210 given two doses of AZD1222 and about 26 given two doses of MenACWY control vaccine. Trial participants were enrolled into age subgroups of 18-55, 56-69 and 70-plus years, which contained about 150, 28 and 57 TCR-sequenced participants, respectively. Study-wide conclusions, independent of this receptor: No day 14 peak-response samples were available, so repertoires were characterized only after the peak T cell response. After two AZD1222 doses, both the breadth and the depth of spike-specific TCRs were significantly higher than at day 0 and than in MenACWY recipients. The 56-69-year group was small, and its depth increase did not reach significance, likely because of low power. Reportedly, close to half of the unique spike-specific TCRs recognized epitopes lying outside the regions that are mutated in the B.1.351 and B.1.1.7 variants. Only five to seven AZD1222 recipients were SARS-CoV-2 seropositive at baseline, limiting conclusions about previously exposed vaccinees. Most participants were white British and females outnumbered males, and the authors suggested that clonal diversity may have been underestimated. The vaccine-associated CD4 TCRs covered the entire spike protein, and the dominant responses fell in regions 160-218 and 743-854.

The time point label corresponds to: sample from adult after SARS-CoV-2 infection, after symptom onset. Two convalescent COVID-19 patients, sampled after symptom onset from adults with prior SARS-CoV-2 infection, were also TCR-sequenced for comparison. The CDR3 regions of human TCRbeta chains were analyzed by immunosequencing. Per the authors' processing: Repertoire TCRs were matched against a reference library of SARS-CoV-2-specific TCRs generated with the MIRA antigen-specificity platform. Breadth was defined as the fraction of unique TCRs that were SARS-CoV-2-associated. Depth was defined as the fraction of total T cells that were SARS-CoV-2-associated. Each spike-specific TCR was assigned to its reactive spike region and to a CD4 or CD8 class using the MIRA data. Log10-transformed breadth and depth values were compared by one-way ANOVA with Sidak's multiple comparisons tests. Not all clones reach the TCRdb copy of this immuneACCESS table, which keeps in-frame sequences only. Checked studies attribute under half of the gap to unresolved V genes and leave the rest unexplained. That table supplies the V and J calls and clone size; D and trimming were determined from the DNA. This sample gives roughly 140,000 clones in total; 75% to 90% of them show up just once. The ten largest clones capture 5.5% to 7% of the sample.

The germline V gene encodes CDR1 SQVTM and CDR2 ANQGSEA. Reading from cysteine to phenylalanine, the CDR3 counts 14 amino acids. The entry retains the CDR3 DNA only, 42 bases that are in frame from base 1. V ends up 6 bases short and J 4 bases short, with an unmatched junction base count of 9. This clone was observed once. Its antigen is currently not known. There are no base qualities to consult, and no much larger clone falls within one base. Source: peripheral blood, taken after recovery from COVID-19. The sequence derives from an adult who had recovered from COVID-19. The V gene is TRBV29-1 and the J gene is TRBJ2-5; 9 nucleotides in the junction match TRBD1. The CDR3 protein sequence reads: CSVGRTGEGETQYF. DNA sequence: TGCAGCGTCGGGAGGACAGGGGAAGGAGAGACCCAGTACTTC.